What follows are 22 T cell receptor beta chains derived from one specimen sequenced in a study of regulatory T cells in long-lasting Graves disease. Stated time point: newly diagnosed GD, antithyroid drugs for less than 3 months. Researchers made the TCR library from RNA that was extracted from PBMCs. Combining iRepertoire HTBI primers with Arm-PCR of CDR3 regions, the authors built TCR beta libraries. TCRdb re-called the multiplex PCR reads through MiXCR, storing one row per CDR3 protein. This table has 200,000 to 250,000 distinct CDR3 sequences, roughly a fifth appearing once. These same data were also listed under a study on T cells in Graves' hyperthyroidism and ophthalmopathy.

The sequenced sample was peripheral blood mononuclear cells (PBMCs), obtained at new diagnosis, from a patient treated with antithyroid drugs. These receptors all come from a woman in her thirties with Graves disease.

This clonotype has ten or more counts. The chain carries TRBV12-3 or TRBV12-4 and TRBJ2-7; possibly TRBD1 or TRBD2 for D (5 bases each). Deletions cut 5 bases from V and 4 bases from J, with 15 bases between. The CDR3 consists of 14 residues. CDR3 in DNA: TGTGCCAGCAGTAGAGGCCCCGGGGCATACGAGCAGTACTTC. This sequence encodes CASSRGPGAYEQYF.

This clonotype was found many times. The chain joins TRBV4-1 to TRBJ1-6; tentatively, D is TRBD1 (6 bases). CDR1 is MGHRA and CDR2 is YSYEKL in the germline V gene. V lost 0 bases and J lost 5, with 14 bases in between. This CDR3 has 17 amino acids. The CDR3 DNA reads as TGCGCCAGCAGCCAAGATCGGGCGGGGGCGAATAATTCACCCCTCCACTTT. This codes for CASSQDRAGANNSPLHF.

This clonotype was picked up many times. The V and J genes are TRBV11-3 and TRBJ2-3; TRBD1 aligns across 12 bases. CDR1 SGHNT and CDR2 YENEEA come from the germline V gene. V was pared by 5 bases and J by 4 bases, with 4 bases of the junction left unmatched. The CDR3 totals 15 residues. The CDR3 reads CASSPRDRGPDTQYF. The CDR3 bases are TGTGCCAGCAGCCCCCGGGACAGGGGGCCAGATACGCAGTATTTT.

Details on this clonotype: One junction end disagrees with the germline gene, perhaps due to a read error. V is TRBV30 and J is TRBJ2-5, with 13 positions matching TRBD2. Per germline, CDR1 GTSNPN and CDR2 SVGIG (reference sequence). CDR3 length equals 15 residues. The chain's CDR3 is CAWRLAGGVRETQYF. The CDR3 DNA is TGCGCCTGGAGACTAGCGGGAGGAGTAAGAGAGACCCAGTACTTC.

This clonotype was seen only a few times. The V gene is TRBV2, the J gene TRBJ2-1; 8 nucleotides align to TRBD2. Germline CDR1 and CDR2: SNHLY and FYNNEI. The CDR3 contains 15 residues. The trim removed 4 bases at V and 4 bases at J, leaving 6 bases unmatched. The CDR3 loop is CASSVSGSYYNEQFF. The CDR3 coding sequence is TGTGCCAGCAGTGTGAGCGGGAGTTATTACAATGAGCAGTTCTTC.

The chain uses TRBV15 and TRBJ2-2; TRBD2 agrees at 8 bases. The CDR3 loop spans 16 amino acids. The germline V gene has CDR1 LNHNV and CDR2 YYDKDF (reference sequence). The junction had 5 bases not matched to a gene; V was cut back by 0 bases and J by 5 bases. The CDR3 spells CATSRESGRWTGELFF. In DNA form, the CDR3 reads TGTGCCACCAGCAGAGAAAGCGGGAGATGGACCGGGGAGCTGTTTTTT.

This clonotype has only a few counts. The CDR3 is CASSPYDGGTGELFF. CDR3 bases: TGTGCCAGCTCACCTTATGATGGCGGCACCGGGGAGCTGTTTTTT. The genes are TRBV18 and TRBJ2-2; D is uncertain. Trimming removed 3 bases from V and 4 bases from J, with 12 bases in between. Germline CDR1 and CDR2: KGHSH and LQKENI. The CDR3 extends over 15 amino acids.

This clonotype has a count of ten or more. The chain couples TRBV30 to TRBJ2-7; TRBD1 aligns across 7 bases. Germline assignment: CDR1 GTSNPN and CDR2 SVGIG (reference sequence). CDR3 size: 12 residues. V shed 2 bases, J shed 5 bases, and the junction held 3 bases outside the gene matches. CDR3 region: CAWSPQGDEQYF. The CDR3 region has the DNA TGTGCCTGGAGTCCCCAGGGGGACGAGCAGTACTTC. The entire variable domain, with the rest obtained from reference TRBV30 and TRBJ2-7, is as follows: SQTIHQWPATLVQPVGSPLSLECTVEGTSNPNLYWYRQAAGRGLQLLFYSVGIGQISSEVPQNLSASRPQDRQFILSSKKLLLSDSGFYLCAWSPQGDEQYFGPGTRLTVT.

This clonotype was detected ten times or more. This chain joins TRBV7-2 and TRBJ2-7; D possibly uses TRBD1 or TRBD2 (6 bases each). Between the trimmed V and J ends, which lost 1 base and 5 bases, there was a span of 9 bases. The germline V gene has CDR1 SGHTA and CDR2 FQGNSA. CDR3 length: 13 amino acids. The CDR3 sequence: CASSLDREDEQYF. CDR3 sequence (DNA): TGTGCCAGCAGCTTAGACAGGGAGGACGAGCAGTACTTC.

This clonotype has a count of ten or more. CDR3 sequence: CASRKQGLSTDTQYF. CDR3 sequence (DNA): TGTGCCAGCAGAAAGCAAGGACTTAGCACAGATACGCAGTATTTT. The genes are TRBV7-2 and TRBJ2-3; maybe TRBD2 (5 bases). The germline CDR1 and CDR2 sequences are SGHTA and FQGNSA. The V end was cut by 6 bases, the J end by 0 bases, with 13 bases between. The CDR3 length is 15 residues.

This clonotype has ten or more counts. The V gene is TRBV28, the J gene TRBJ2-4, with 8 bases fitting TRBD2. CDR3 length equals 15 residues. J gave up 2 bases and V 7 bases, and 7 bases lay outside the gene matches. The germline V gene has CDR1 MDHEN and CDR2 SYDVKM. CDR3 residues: CASTPRGVTKNIQYF. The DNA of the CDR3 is TGTGCCAGCACCCCGCGGGGGGTAACCAAAAACATTCAGTACTTC.

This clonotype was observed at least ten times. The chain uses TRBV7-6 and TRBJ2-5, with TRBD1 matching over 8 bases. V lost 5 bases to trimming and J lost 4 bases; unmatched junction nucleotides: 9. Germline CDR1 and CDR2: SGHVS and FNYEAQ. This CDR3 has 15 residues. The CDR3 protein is CASSVNTGQGETQYF. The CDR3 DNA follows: TGTGCCAGCAGCGTCAACACAGGACAGGGAGAGACCCAGTACTTC.

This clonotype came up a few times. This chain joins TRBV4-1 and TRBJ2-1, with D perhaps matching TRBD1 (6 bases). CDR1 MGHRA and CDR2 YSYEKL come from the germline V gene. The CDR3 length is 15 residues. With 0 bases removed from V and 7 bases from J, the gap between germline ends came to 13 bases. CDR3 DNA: TGCGCCAGCAGCCAAGATTCTGCAGGGGTGAATGAGCAGTTCTTC. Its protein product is CASSQDSAGVNEQFF.

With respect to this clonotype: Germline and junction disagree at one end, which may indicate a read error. The CDR3 region is CASSVNRGQAGDLFF. CDR3 DNA: TGTGCCAGCAGTGTAAACAGGGGGCAGGCCGGGGACCTGTTTTTT. The rearrangement links TRBV19 to TRBJ2-2; 9 bases are a match to TRBD1. The CDR3 length is 15 residues. In germline, CDR1 is LNHDA, CDR2 SQIVND (reference sequence).

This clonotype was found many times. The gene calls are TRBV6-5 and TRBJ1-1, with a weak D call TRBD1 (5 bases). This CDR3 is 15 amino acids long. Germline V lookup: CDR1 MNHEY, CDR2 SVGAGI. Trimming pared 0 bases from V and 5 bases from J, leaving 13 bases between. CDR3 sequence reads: CASSYSPGKGTEAFF. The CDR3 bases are TGTGCCAGCAGTTACTCTCCCGGGAAGGGGACTGAAGCTTTCTTT.

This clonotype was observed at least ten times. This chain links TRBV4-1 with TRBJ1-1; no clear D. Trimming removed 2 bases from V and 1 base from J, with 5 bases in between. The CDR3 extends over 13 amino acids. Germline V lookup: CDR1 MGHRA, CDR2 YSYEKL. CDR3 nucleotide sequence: TGCGCCAGCAGCCAACGGTCGAACACTGAAGCTTTCTTT. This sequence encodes CASSQRSNTEAFF.

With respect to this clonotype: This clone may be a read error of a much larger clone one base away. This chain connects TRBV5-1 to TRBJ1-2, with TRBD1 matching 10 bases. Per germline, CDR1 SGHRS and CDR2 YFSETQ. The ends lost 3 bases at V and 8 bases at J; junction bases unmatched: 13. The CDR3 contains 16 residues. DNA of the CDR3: TGCGCCAGCAGCTATGGTGAGTCGACAGGGGGCGCGGGCTACACCTTC. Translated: CASSYGESTGGAGYTF. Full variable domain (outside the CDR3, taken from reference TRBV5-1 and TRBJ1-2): KAGVTQTPRYLIKTRGQQVTLSCSPISGHRSVSWYQQTPGQGLQFLFEYFSETQRNKGNFPGRFSGRQFSNSRSEMNVSTLELGDSALYLCASSYGESTGGAGYTFGSGTRLTVV.

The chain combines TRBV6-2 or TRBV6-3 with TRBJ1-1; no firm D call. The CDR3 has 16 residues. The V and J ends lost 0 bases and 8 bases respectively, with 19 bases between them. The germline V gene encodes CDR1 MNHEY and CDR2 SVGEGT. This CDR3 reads CASSYSPPTAPWEAFF. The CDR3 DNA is TGTGCCAGCAGTTACTCTCCCCCGACGGCCCCATGGGAAGCTTTCTTT.

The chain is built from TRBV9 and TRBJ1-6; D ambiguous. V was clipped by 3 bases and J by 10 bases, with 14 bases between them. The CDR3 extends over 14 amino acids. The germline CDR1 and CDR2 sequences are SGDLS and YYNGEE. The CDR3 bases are TGTGCCAGCAGCGCGGCGGCAGTTGGGTCACCCCTCCACTTT. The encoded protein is CASSAAAVGSPLHF.

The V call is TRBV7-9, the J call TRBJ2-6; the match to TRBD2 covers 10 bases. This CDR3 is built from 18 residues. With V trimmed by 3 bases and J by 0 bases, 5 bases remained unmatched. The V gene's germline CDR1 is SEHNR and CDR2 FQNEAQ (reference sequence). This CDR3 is CASSLLLAGYSGANVLTF. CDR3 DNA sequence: TGTGCCAGCAGCTTGCTACTAGCGGGGTACTCTGGGGCCAACGTCCTGACTTTC.

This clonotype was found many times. The CDR3 region has the DNA TGTGCCAGCAGCCAAGATACGGGAGGGCCGCTCACCGGGGAGCTGTTTTTT. This encodes CASSQDTGGPLTGELFF. This rearrangement joins TRBV4-2 to TRBJ2-2; TRBD2 agrees at 8 bases. V was pared by 0 bases and J by 4 bases, with 7 bases of the junction left unmatched. Germline values: CDR1 LGHNA, CDR2 YNFKEQ. The CDR3 runs to 17 residues.

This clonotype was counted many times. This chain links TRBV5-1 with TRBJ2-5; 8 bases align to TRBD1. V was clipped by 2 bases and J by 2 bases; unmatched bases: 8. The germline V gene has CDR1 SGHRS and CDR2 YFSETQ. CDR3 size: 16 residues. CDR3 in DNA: TGCGCCAGCAGCTTTGGACAGGGTGCGATTCAAGAGACCCAGTACTTC. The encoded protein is CASSFGQGAIQETQYF.